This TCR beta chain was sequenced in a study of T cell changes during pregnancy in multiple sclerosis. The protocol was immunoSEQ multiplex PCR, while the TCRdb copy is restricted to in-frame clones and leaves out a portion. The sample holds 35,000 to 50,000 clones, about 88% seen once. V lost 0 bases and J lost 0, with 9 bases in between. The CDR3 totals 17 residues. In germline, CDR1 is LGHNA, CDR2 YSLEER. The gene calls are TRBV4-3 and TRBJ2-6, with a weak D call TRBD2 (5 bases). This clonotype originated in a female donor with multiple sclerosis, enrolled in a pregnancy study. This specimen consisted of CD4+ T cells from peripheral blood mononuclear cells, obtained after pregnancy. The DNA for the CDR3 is TGCGCCAGCAGCCAAGATCTGAGGGACTCTGGGGCCAACGTCCTGACTTTC. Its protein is CASSQDLRDSGANVLTF.